This T cell receptor beta chain is drawn from a study of blood T cells in healthy people across ages. Study observations and caveats: Investigators treated diversity estimates from one million T cells as underestimates.

Extraction of total RNA produced a minimum of 5.5 micrograms from each sample. Then a second PCR, running about 7 to 11 cycles, was carried out with a sample-barcoded 5' primer and a J-beta primer mix. Each cDNA molecule was tagged by a template-switch adaptor that had 12 random nucleotides. TCRdb re-called the 5' RACE reads through MiXCR, storing one row per CDR3 protein. The sample carries over 550,000 distinct CDR3 sequences, about 30% recorded once. This CDR3 region has 13 residues. CDR1 and CDR2 (germline): MDHEN, SYDVKM. Between the trimmed V and J ends, which lost 6 bases and 2 bases, there was a span of 11 bases. Notes on this clonotype: Its antigen is currently unknown.

The specimen sequenced was blood. The receptor was isolated from a woman of 80 years or more in good health. The V and J genes are TRBV28 and TRBJ2-7; D is uncertain. CDR3 nucleotide sequence: TGTGCCAGCAGCCCAATCCCGCCCTACGAGCAGTACTTC. Translation: CASSPIPPYEQYF.